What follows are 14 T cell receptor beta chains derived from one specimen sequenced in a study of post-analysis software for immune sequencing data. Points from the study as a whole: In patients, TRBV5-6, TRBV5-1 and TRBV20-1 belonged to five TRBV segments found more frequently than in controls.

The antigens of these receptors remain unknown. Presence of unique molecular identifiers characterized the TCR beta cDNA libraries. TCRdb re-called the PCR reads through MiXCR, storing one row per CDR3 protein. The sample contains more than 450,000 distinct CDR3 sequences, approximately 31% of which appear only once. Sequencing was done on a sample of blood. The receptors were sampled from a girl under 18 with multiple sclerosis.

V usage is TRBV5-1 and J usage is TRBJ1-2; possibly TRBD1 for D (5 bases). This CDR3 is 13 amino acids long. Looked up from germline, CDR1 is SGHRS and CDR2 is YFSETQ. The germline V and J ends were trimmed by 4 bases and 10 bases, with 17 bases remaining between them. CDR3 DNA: TGCGCCAGCAGCGAGGACACCACTCATGACTACACCTTC. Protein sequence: CASSEDTTHDYTF.

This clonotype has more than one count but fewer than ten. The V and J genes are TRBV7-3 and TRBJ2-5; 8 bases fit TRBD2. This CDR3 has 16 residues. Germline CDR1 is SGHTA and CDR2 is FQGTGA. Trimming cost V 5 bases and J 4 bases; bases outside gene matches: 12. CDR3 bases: TGTGCCAGCAGCCAGGGACTAGGGGGTCTGTTAGAGACCCAGTACTTC. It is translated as CASSQGLGGLLETQYF.

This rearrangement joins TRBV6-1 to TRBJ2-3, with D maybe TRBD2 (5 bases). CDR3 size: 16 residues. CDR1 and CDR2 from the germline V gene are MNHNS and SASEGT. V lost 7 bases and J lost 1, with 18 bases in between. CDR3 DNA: TGTGCCAGCATCTCCGAGGGTTGGTTCCGCACAGATACGCAGTATTTT. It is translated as CASISEGWFRTDTQYF.

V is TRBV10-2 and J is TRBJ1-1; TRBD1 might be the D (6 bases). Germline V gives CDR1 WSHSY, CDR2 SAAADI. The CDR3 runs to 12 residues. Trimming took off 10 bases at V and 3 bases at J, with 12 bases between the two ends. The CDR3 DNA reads TGCGCCACCAGGGGCTCGGACACTGAAGCTTTCTTT. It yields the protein CATRGSDTEAFF.

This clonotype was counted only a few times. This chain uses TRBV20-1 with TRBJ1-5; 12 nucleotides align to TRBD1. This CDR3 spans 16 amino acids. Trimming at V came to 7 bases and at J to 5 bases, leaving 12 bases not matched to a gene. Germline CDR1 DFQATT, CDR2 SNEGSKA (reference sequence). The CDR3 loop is CSVIAVRDRGHQPQHF. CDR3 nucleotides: TGCAGTGTTATAGCCGTCCGGGACAGGGGGCATCAGCCCCAGCATTTT.

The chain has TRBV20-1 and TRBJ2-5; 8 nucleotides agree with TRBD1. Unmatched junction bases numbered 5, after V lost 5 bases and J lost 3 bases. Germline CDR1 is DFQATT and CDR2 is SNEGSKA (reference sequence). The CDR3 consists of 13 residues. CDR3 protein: CSAGTGAKETQYF. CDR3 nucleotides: TGCAGTGCTGGGACAGGTGCCAAAGAGACCCAGTACTTC.

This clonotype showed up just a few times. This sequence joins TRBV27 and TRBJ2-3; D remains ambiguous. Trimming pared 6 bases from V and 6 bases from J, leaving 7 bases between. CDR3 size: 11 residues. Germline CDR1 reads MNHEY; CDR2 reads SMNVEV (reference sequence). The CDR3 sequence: CASRGIDTQYF. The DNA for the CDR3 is TGTGCCAGCAGAGGCATTGATACGCAGTATTTT.

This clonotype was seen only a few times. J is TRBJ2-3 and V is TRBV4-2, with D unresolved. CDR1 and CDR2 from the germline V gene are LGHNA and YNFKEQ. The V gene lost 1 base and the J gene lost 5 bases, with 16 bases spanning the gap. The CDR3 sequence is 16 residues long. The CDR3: CASSQAAAPLGDTQYF. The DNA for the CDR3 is TGTGCCAGCAGCCAAGCTGCGGCTCCCCTCGGAGATACGCAGTATTTT.

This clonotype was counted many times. CDR3 in amino acids: CASRTRVGHGDNQPQHF. The CDR3 bases are TGTGCCAGTAGGACCAGAGTTGGACACGGGGACAATCAGCCCCAGCATTTT. This chain connects TRBV28 to TRBJ1-5; D possibly corresponds to TRBD1 (5 bases). This CDR3 spans 17 amino acids. The V and J ends lost 9 bases and 3 bases respectively, with 24 bases between them. Germline assignment: CDR1 MDHEN and CDR2 SYDVKM.

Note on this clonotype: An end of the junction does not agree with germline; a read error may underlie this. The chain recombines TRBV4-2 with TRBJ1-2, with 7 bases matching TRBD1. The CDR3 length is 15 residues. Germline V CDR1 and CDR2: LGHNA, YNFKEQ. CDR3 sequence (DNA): TGTGGCAGCAGCCAAGAAAGACAGGGTCCCTATGGCTACACCTTC. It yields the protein CGSSQERQGPYGYTF.

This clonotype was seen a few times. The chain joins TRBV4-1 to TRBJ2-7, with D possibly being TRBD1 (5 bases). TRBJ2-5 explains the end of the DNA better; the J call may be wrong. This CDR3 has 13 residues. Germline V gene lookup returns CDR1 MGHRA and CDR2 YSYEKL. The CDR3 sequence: CASRGPFGETQYF. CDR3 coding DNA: TGCGCCAGCAGGGGGCCATTTGGGGAGACCCAGTACTTC.

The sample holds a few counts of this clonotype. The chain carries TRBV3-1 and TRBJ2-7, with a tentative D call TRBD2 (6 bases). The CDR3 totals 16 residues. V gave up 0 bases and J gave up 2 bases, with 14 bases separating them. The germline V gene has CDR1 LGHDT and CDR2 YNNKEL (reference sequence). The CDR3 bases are TGTGCCAGCAGCCAAGACGCGGGGTTTCTCCCCTACGAGCAGTACTTC. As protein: CASSQDAGFLPYEQYF.

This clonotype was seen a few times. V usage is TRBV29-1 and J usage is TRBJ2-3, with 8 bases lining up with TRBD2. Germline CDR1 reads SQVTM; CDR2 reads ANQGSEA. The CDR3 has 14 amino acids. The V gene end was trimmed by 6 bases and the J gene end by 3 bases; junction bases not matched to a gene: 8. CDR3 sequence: CSVERGRGTDTQYF. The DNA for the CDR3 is TGCAGCGTGGAGCGGGGGCGAGGGACAGATACGCAGTATTTT.

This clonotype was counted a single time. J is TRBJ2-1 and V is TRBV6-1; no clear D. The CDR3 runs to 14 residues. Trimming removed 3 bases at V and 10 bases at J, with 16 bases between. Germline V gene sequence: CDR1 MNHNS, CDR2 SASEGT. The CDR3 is CASSEIGKTYEQFF. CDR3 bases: TGTGCCAGCAGTGAGATCGGCAAAACCTACGAGCAGTTCTTC.